The T cell receptor beta chain described here comes from a study of immune characterization of retroperitoneal liposarcoma. CDR1 MNHEY and CDR2 SVGAGI come from the germline V gene. The CDR3 spans 13 residues. MiXCR, applied by TCRdb to the PCR reads, yields one record per CDR3 protein. The sample holds 2,000 to 2,500 distinct CDR3 sequences; about 35% are singletons and the top ten take about 15%. Specimen: tumor tissue. This chain connects TRBV6-5 to TRBJ2-1, with 10 bases lining up with TRBD1. The J call may be incorrect, as the DNA end agrees better with TRBJ2-5. This TCR was recovered from a male donor with retroperitoneal liposarcoma. This chain's CDR3 is CASGGWDRGTQYF. CDR3 in DNA: TGTGCCAGCGGGGGGTGGGACAGGGGTACCCAGTACTTC.